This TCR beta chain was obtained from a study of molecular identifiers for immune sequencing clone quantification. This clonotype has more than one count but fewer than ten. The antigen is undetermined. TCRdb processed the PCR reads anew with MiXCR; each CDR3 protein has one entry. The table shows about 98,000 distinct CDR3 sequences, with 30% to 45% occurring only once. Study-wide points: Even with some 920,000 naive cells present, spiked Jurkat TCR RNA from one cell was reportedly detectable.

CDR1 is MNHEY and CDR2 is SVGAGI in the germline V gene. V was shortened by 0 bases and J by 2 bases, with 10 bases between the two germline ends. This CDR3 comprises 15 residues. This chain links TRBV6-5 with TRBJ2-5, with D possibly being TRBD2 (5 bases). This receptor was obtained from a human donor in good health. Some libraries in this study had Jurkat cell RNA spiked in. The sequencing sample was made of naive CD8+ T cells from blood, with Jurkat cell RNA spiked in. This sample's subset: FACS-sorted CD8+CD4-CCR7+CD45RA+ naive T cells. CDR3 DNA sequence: TGTGCCAGCAGTTACTCCGGACTCCGGCAAGAGACCCAGTACTTC. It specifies CASSYSGLRQETQYF.